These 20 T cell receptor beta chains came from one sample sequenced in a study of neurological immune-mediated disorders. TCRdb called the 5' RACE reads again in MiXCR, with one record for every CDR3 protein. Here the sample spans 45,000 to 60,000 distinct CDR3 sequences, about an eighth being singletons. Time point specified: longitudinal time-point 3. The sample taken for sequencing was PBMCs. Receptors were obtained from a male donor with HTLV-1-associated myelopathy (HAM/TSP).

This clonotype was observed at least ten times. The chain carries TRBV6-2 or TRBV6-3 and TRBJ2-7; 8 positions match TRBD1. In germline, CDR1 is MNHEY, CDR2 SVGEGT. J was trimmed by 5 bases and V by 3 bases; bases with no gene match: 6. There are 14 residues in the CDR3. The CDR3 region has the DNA TGTGCCAGCAGTTATCCCGGGACAGGCAACGAGCAGTACTTC. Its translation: CASSYPGTGNEQYF.

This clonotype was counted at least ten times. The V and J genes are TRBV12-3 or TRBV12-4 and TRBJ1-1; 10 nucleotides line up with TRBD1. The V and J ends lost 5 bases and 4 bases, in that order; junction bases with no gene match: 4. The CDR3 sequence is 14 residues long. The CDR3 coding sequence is TGTGCCAGCAGTATGGGACAGGGGTCCACTGAAGCTTTCTTT. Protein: CASSMGQGSTEAFF.

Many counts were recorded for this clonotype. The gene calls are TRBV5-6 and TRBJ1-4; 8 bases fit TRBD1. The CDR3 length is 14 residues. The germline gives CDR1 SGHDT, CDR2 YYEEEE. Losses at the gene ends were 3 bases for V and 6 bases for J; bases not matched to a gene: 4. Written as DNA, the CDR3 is TGTGCCAGCAGCTCGCAGGGGGCTTATGAAAAACTGTTTTTT. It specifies CASSSQGAYEKLFF.

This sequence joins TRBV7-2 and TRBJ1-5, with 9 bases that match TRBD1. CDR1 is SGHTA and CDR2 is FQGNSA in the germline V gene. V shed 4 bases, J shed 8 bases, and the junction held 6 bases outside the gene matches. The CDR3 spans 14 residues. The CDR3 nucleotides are TGTGCCAGCAGCTCATTCGACAGGGGGGAGCCCCAGCATTTT. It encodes CASSSFDRGEPQHF.

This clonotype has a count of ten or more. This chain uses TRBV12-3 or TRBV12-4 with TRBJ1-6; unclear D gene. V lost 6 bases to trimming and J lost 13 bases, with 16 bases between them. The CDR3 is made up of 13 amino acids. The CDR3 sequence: CASSPEEGFPLHF. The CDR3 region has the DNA TGTGCCAGCAGCCCCGAGGAGGGCTTTCCCCTCCACTTT.

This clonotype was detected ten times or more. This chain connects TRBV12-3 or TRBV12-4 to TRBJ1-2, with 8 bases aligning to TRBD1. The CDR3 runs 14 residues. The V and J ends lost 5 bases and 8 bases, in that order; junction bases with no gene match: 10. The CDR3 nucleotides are TGTGCCAGCAGTCTTCAGGGGGCGCTTCTAGGCTACACCTTC. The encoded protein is CASSLQGALLGYTF.

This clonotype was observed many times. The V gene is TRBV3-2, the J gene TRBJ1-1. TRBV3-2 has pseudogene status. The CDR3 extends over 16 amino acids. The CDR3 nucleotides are TGTGCCAGCAGCCAGCCTCTGGGGTGCCGGAACACTGAAGCTTTCTTT. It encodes CASSQPLGCRNTEAFF.

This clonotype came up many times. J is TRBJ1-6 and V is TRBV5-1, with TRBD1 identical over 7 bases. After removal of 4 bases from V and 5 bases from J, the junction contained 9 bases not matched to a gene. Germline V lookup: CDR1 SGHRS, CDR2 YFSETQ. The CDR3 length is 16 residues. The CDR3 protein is CASSRSGTENNSPLHF. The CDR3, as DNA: TGCGCCAGCAGCCGATCCGGGACAGAAAATAATTCACCCCTCCACTTT.

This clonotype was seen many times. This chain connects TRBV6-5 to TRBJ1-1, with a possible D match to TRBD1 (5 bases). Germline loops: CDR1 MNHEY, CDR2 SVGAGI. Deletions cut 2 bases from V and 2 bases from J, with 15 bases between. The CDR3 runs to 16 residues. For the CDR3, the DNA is TGTGCCAGCAGTTACCGATACGATAGGGACAACACTGAAGCTTTCTTT. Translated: CASSYRYDRDNTEAFF.

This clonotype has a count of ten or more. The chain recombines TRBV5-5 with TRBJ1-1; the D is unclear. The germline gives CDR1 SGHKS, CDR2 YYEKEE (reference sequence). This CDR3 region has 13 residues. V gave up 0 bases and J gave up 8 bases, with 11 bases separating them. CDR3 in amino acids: CASSLVLDGEAFF. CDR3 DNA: TGTGCCAGCAGCTTGGTCTTAGACGGGGAAGCTTTCTTT.

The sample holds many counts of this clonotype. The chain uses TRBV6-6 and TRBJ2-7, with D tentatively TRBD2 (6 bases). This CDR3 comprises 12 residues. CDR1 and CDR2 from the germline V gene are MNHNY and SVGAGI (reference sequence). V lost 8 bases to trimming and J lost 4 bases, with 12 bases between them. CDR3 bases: TGTGCCAGCGAACAAGCGGGTTACGAGCAGTACTTC. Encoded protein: CASEQAGYEQYF.

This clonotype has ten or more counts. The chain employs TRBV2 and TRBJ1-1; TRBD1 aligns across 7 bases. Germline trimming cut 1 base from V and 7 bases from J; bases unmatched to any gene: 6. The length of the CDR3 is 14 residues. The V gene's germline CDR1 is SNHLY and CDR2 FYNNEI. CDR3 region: CASSEGKGAGEAFF. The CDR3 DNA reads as TGTGCCAGCAGTGAAGGGAAGGGGGCTGGTGAAGCTTTCTTT.

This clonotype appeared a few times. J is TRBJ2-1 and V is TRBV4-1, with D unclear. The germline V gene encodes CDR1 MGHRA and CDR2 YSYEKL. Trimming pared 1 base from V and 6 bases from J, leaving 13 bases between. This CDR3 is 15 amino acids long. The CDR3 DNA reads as TGCGCCAGCAGCCAAGCTGGCGCTCCAATCAATGAGCAGTTCTTC. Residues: CASSQAGAPINEQFF.

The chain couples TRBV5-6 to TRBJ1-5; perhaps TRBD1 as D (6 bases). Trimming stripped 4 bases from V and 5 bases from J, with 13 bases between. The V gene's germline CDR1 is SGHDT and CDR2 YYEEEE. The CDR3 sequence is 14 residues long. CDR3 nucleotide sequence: TGTGCCAGCAGCCTTATTGGGGGCGATCAGCCCCAGCATTTT. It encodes CASSLIGGDQPQHF.

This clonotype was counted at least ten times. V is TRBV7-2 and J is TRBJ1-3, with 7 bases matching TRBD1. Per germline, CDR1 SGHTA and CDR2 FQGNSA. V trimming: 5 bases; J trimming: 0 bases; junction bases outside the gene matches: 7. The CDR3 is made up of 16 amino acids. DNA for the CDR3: TGTGCCAGCAGCCCGGACAGGCTTTACTCTGGAAACACCATATATTTT. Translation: CASSPDRLYSGNTIYF.

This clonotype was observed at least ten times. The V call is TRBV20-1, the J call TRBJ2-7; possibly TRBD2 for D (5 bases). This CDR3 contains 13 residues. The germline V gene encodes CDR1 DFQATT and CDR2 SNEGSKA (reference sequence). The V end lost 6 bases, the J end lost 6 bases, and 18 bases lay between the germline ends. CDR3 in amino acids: CSAPPGVGSEQYF. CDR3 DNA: TGCAGTGCCCCTCCCGGGGTTGGGAGCGAGCAGTACTTC.

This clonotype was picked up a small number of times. The CDR3 nucleotides are TGCGCCAGCAGTGGCAGCGGGGGGAATACGCAGTATTTT. Protein: CASSGSGGNTQYF. The rearrangement joins TRBV10-2 to TRBJ2-3; TRBD2 matches at 9 bases. This CDR3 comprises 13 residues. Germline V gives CDR1 WSHSY, CDR2 SAAADI. Trimming removed 4 bases from V and 7 bases from J; junction bases left unmatched: 3.

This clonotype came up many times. The CDR3 DNA follows: TGTGCCAGCAGCTTCACCAGCCCCCTCGGGGGCGGGGCTGGGACTGAAGCTTTCTTT. Protein sequence: CASSFTSPLGGGAGTEAFF. This chain links TRBV7-8 with TRBJ1-1, with D tentatively TRBD1 (6 bases). The CDR3 sequence is 19 residues long. Germline V gives CDR1 SGHVS, CDR2 FQNEAQ. Trimming took off 3 bases at V and 5 bases at J, with 28 bases between the two ends.

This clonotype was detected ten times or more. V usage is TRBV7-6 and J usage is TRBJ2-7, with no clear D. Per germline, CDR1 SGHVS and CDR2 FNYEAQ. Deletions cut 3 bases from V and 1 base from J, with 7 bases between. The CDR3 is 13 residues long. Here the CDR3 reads CASSLADSYEQYF. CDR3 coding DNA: TGTGCCAGCAGCTTGGCAGATTCCTACGAGCAGTACTTC.

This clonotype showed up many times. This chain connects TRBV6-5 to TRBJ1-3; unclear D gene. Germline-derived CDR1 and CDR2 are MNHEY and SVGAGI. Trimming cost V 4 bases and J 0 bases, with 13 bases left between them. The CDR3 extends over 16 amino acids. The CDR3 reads CASSSRERISGNTIYF. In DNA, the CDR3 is TGTGCCAGCAGTTCCCGCGAACGGATCTCTGGAAACACCATATATTTT.